These 32 T cell receptor beta chains were sequenced from one sample in a study of cytomegalovirus exposure and HLA in healthy donors. The PCR used 60 Vbeta and 13 Jbeta primers. TCRdb keeps only in-frame clones here, not all; method: immunoSEQ multiplex PCR. The sample includes some 140,000 clones, around 80% seen only once; the top ten take less than 2%. The sample comprised PBMCs. The source is a female donor in good health and CMV-seropositive.

Only a few counts were recorded for this clone. The chain has TRBV15 and TRBJ2-5; D is possibly TRBD1 (5 bases). The CDR3 covers 14 residues. CDR1 is LNHNV and CDR2 is YYDKDF in the germline V gene (reference sequence). With 0 bases removed from V and 1 base from J, the gap between germline ends came to 6 bases. CDR3 sequence (DNA): TGTGCCACCAGCAGAGAGACAGCCCAAGAGACCCAGTACTTC. Amino acids: CATSRETAQETQYF.

V is TRBV27 and J is TRBJ2-1, with 10 bases aligning to TRBD2. The CDR3 runs 16 residues. The V segment lost 5 bases and the J segment 6 bases; nucleotides outside the gene matches: 10. From germline, CDR1 is MNHEY and CDR2 SMNVEV (reference sequence). The CDR3 is CASSQSSGRWGNEQFF. In DNA form, the CDR3 reads TGTGCCAGCAGTCAAAGTAGCGGGAGGTGGGGCAATGAGCAGTTCTTC.

The CDR3 is CASNSAGQPQHF. The CDR3 region has the DNA TGTGCCAGCAACTCAGCGGGGCAGCCCCAGCATTTT. The rearrangement joins TRBV6-5 to TRBJ1-5, with D hard to call. The V and J ends lost 7 bases and 7 bases respectively, with 11 bases between them. Germline V gives CDR1 MNHEY, CDR2 SVGAGI. This CDR3 region has 12 residues.

The chain joins TRBV5-1 to TRBJ2-3; 16 bases align to TRBD2. The V gene end was trimmed by 2 bases and the J gene end by 2 bases; junction bases not matched to a gene: 5. CDR3 length: 18 residues. CDR1 and CDR2 (germline): SGHRS, YFSETQ. The CDR3 DNA follows: TGCGCCAGCAGCTTCCCCGGGACTAGCGGGAGGGACACAGATACGCAGTATTTT. It encodes CASSFPGTSGRDTDTQYF.

The V call is TRBV15, the J call TRBJ2-1; 8 positions agree with TRBD1. This CDR3 spans 15 amino acids. CDR1 LNHNV and CDR2 YYDKDF come from the germline V gene (reference sequence). Trimming at V came to 1 base and at J to 2 bases, leaving 1 base not matched to a gene. In nucleotides, the CDR3 is TGTGCCACCAGCAGAGGACAGGGGACCTACAATGAGCAGTTCTTC. It translates to CATSRGQGTYNEQFF.

This chain joins TRBV7-9 and TRBJ1-1; 7 positions match TRBD1. CDR1 and CDR2 (germline): SEHNR, FQNEAQ (reference sequence). J lost 0 bases, V lost 5 bases, and 6 bases had no gene match. CDR3 length equals 15 residues. CDR3 DNA sequence: TGTGCCAGCAGCCCCCGGACAGGAGTGAACACTGAAGCTTTCTTT. Protein: CASSPRTGVNTEAFF.

The chain links TRBV9 to TRBJ2-5; 7 bases agree with TRBD2. The J call is uncertain, as TRBJ2-7 better fits the DNA end. CDR1 is SGDLS and CDR2 is YYNGEE in the germline V gene. CDR3 length equals 15 residues. This CDR3 reads CASSVGSSGVYEQYF. The CDR3 DNA reads as TGTGCCAGCAGCGTAGGATCGAGCGGGGTCTACGAGCAGTACTTC.

The genes are TRBV28 and TRBJ1-1; 7 bases fit TRBD1. The CDR3 length is 14 residues. CDR1 and CDR2 (germline): MDHEN, SYDVKM. V was clipped by 5 bases and J by 5 bases; unmatched bases: 8. The DNA for the CDR3 is TGTGCCAGCAGTAACGTAAACAGGGGAACTGAAGCTTTCTTT. This encodes CASSNVNRGTEAFF.

V is TRBV4-1 and J is TRBJ1-2; 8 bases are a match to TRBD1. The CDR3 sequence is 16 residues long. CDR1 is MGHRA and CDR2 is YSYEKL in the germline V gene. V was pared by 0 bases and J by 7 bases, with 10 bases of the junction left unmatched. The DNA for the CDR3 is TGCGCCAGCAGCCAAGATACCCGGACAGGGTGGAGTGGCTACACCTTC. Its translation is CASSQDTRTGWSGYTF.

The CDR3 nucleotides are TGCGCCAGCAGCTTGGAAAGAGGTCCCGAGCAGTACTTC. Its translation is CASSLERGPEQYF. This chain joins TRBV5-1 and TRBJ2-7; D ambiguous. Germline CDR1 is SGHRS and CDR2 is YFSETQ. The V end lost 0 bases, the J end lost 6 bases, and 10 bases lay between the germline ends. The length of the CDR3 is 13 residues.

This clone came up a few times. The chain joins TRBV19 to TRBJ1-4; D gene ambiguous. This CDR3 has 14 residues. V was clipped by 4 bases and J by 0 bases, with 6 bases between them. CDR1 LNHDA and CDR2 SQIVND come from the germline V gene (reference sequence). The CDR3 is CASSTAATNEKLFF. The CDR3 coding sequence is TGTGCCAGTAGTACTGCAGCAACTAATGAAAAACTGTTTTTT.

The rearrangement uses TRBV10-2 and TRBJ2-5; a possible D gene is TRBD1 (5 bases). V was shortened by 3 bases and J by 3 bases, with 11 bases between the two germline ends. Germline V lookup: CDR1 WSHSY, CDR2 SAAADI. CDR3 length: 14 amino acids. The CDR3, as DNA: TGCGCCAGCAGTGAATCAAGGGGCGAAGAGACCCAGTACTTC. The encoded protein is CASSESRGEETQYF.

The CDR3 reads CASSADSLQGLTPHF. In nucleotides, the CDR3 is TGTGCCAGCAGCGCAGACAGTCTCCAGGGCCTCACCCCTCACTTT. The rearrangement uses TRBV5-5 and TRBJ1-6; D is possibly TRBD1 (5 bases). This CDR3 is 15 amino acids long. Germline V lookup: CDR1 SGHKS, CDR2 YYEKEE (reference sequence). Trimming removed 4 bases at V and 19 bases at J, with 27 bases between.

The chain combines TRBV28 with TRBJ1-2; 7 bases are shared with TRBD1. The V gene end was trimmed by 4 bases and the J gene end by 3 bases; junction bases not matched to a gene: 8. Germline V gives CDR1 MDHEN, CDR2 SYDVKM. The CDR3 consists of 15 residues. The DNA of the CDR3 is TGTGCCAGCAGTTCCATTACAGGGGTCTACTATGGCTACACCTTC. It yields the protein CASSSITGVYYGYTF.

This clone has more than one count but fewer than ten. The J gene is TRBJ1-5, the V gene TRBV5-1; 11 bases are shared with TRBD1. J was trimmed by 4 bases and V by 5 bases; bases with no gene match: 8. Germline CDR1 SGHRS, CDR2 YFSETQ. CDR3 length: 16 residues. CDR3 nucleotides: TGCGCCAGCAGGGAGGGACAGGGGGGGAAAAATCAGCCCCAGCATTTT. Encoded protein: CASREGQGGKNQPQHF. The full variable domain, with the rest looked up from reference TRBV5-1 and TRBJ1-5, is KAGVTQTPRYLIKTRGQQVTLSCSPISGHRSVSWYQQTPGQGLQFLFEYFSETQRNKGNFPGRFSGRQFSNSRSEMNVSTLELGDSALYLCASREGQGGKNQPQHFGDGTRLSIL.

This chain joins TRBV5-4 and TRBJ2-5; D uncertain. There are 15 residues in the CDR3. V lost 3 bases and J lost 0, with 12 bases in between. From germline, CDR1 is SGHNT and CDR2 YYREEE (reference sequence). CDR3 residues: CASSSPSAHQETQYF. In nucleotides, the CDR3 is TGTGCCAGCAGCTCTCCGTCAGCGCACCAAGAGACCCAGTACTTC.

This clone was picked up one time. The chain recombines TRBV21-1 with TRBJ2-1; the D call TRBD2 from the table was never checked on the DNA. TRBV21-1 is flagged as a pseudogene. The CDR3 totals 18 residues. The CDR3 reads CASSKPTSGRPPYNEQFF. The CDR3 nucleotides are TGTGCCAGCAGCAAACCGACTAGCGGGAGGCCTCCTTACAATGAGCAGTTCTTC.

This clone occurred a few times. The rearrangement joins TRBV15 to TRBJ2-5; TRBD2 matches 16 bases. This CDR3 contains 19 residues. Germline assignment: CDR1 LNHNV and CDR2 YYDKDF (reference sequence). V gave up 4 bases and J gave up 5 bases; unmatched junction bases: 13. The CDR3 nucleotides are TGTGCCACCAGCAAAACCGCCGGGACTAGCGGGAGGGCCCAGGAGACCCAGTACTTC. It specifies CATSKTAGTSGRAQETQYF.

This clone was detected only a few times. J is TRBJ2-1 and V is TRBV7-3, with 10 bases aligning to TRBD2. Trimming at V came to 2 bases and at J to 9 bases, leaving 7 bases not matched to a gene. The CDR3 has 15 residues. CDR1 SGHTA and CDR2 FQGTGA come from the germline V gene. DNA of the CDR3: TGTGCCAGCAGCTTAGATACTAGCGGGAAGGGTGAGCAGTTCTTC. As protein: CASSLDTSGKGEQFF. The whole variable domain, remainder taken from reference TRBV7-3 and TRBJ2-1, is GAGVSQTPSNKVTEKGKYVELRCDPISGHTALYWYRQSLGQGPEFLIYFQGTGAADDSGLPNDRFFAVRPEGSVSTLKIQRTERGDSAVYLCASSLDTSGKGEQFFGPGTRLTVL.

The V call is TRBV6-1, the J call TRBJ2-7; 7 bases align to TRBD2. V was clipped by 6 bases and J by 0 bases; unmatched bases: 8. CDR3 length: 15 amino acids. Germline V gene lookup returns CDR1 MNHNS and CDR2 SASEGT. The DNA of the CDR3 is TGTGCCAGCAGCTCAACTAGCGTTAGCTCCTACGAGCAGTACTTC. Translated, it gives CASSSTSVSSYEQYF.

Comments on this clone: Different DNA sequences within this sample yield the same CDR3. This chain connects TRBV30 to TRBJ1-1; a possible D gene is TRBD1 (6 bases). Germline CDR1 GTSNPN, CDR2 SVGIG (reference sequence). Trimming pared 1 base from V and 2 bases from J, leaving 8 bases between. This CDR3 region has 13 residues. CDR3 in DNA: TGTGCCTGGAGTGCACAGGGTAACACTGAAGCTTTCTTT. Its translation: CAWSAQGNTEAFF.

The V call is TRBV19, the J call TRBJ2-1; 11 positions match TRBD2. The CDR3 is 16 amino acids. Germline CDR1 LNHDA, CDR2 SQIVND (reference sequence). With 7 bases clipped from V and 10 bases from J, the junction kept 15 bases outside the gene matches. This CDR3 is CASKDPGLAAHAEQFF. CDR3 bases: TGTGCCAGTAAGGATCCGGGACTAGCGGCACACGCGGAGCAGTTCTTC.

The V and J genes are TRBV25-1 and TRBJ2-5; 11 positions match TRBD1. The CDR3 sequence is 16 residues long. Per germline, CDR1 MGHDK and CDR2 SYGVNS. With 3 bases clipped from V and 3 bases from J, the junction kept 6 bases outside the gene matches. CDR3 amino acids: CASSDSDRGREETQYF. CDR3 sequence (DNA): TGTGCCAGCAGTGATTCGGACAGGGGGCGGGAAGAGACCCAGTACTTC.

This clone showed up just once. V is TRBV30 and J is TRBJ2-5; the match to TRBD2 covers 7 bases. Germline CDR1 is GTSNPN and CDR2 is SVGIG (reference sequence). This CDR3 is built from 14 residues. V was clipped by 0 bases and J by 4 bases; unmatched bases: 5. DNA for the CDR3: TGTGCCTGGAGTGTTGGGGAGGGAAGAGAGACCCAGTACTTC. This translates into CAWSVGEGRETQYF.

This clone has just a few counts. The rearrangement uses TRBV18 and TRBJ2-7; a weak D match, TRBD1 (6 bases). The CDR3 loop spans 14 amino acids. V was shortened by 3 bases and J by 2 bases, with 11 bases between the two germline ends. Germline V lookup: CDR1 KGHSH, CDR2 LQKENI. The CDR3: CASSPGQGPYEQYF. The CDR3 DNA sequence: TGTGCCAGCTCACCGGGGCAGGGGCCCTACGAGCAGTACTTC.

The V gene is TRBV7-9, the J gene TRBJ1-1; D remains unclear. CDR3 length: 15 amino acids. Germline V gene sequence: CDR1 SEHNR, CDR2 FQNEAQ (reference sequence). Deletions cut 1 base from V and 4 bases from J, with 13 bases between. The chain's CDR3 is CASSLVSGISTEAFF. For the CDR3, the DNA is TGTGCCAGCAGCTTAGTTTCGGGGATTAGCACTGAAGCTTTCTTT.

This chain joins TRBV9 and TRBJ1-2; no definite D call. From germline, CDR1 is SGDLS and CDR2 YYNGEE. The V end lost 4 bases, the J end lost 2 bases, and 9 bases lay between the germline ends. The CDR3 has 13 amino acids. The chain's CDR3 is CASSSTGNYGYTF. The CDR3 DNA follows: TGTGCCAGCAGCTCCACGGGAAACTATGGCTACACCTTC.

The chain is built from TRBV6-5 and TRBJ2-5; no reliable D call. V was cut by 6 bases and J by 3 bases, with 17 bases left in between. The CDR3 runs to 15 residues. Germline CDR1 is MNHEY and CDR2 is SVGAGI. This CDR3 reads CASRRGVHLKETQYF. CDR3 nucleotide sequence: TGTGCCAGCAGACGTGGAGTACATCTTAAAGAGACCCAGTACTTC.

The rearrangement joins TRBV11-2 to TRBJ2-7; TRBD2 agrees at 9 bases. Germline loops: CDR1 SGHAT, CDR2 FQNNGV. CDR3 length equals 14 residues. The ends lost 3 bases at V and 4 bases at J; junction bases unmatched: 4. The CDR3 DNA reads as TGTGCCAGCAGCTTTGGCGGGGGGGCTTACGAGCAGTACTTC. Amino acid sequence: CASSFGGGAYEQYF.

In its sample, this clone was seen a few times. The chain uses TRBV14 and TRBJ2-7; possible D gene TRBD2, 6 bases. The CDR3 loop spans 13 amino acids. V was cut by 4 bases and J by 2 bases, with 9 bases left in between. CDR1 is SGHDN, CDR2 FVKESK, per germline. This CDR3 reads CASSLRGTYEQYF. Here the CDR3 DNA reads TGTGCCAGCAGCCTGCGGGGAACCTACGAGCAGTACTTC.

The CDR3 loop reads CASRRGPNEQFF. The CDR3 nucleotides read TGTGCCAGCAGAAGGGGTCCCAATGAGCAGTTCTTC. V usage is TRBV7-9 and J usage is TRBJ2-1; the D gene is possibly TRBD1 (5 bases). Trimming removed 6 bases at V and 6 bases at J, with 9 bases between. CDR1 and CDR2 from the germline V gene are SEHNR and FQNEAQ (reference sequence). The CDR3 is made up of 12 amino acids.

This chain links TRBV19 with TRBJ2-5, with TRBD1 identical over 9 bases. CDR3 length: 17 residues. Germline V gene lookup returns CDR1 LNHDA and CDR2 SQIVND (reference sequence). With V trimmed by 2 bases and J by 4 bases, 11 bases remained unmatched. Written as DNA, the CDR3 is TGTGCCAGTAGTATACGCCTAGGACAGGGGATCGGAGAGACCCAGTACTTC. Protein sequence: CASSIRLGQGIGETQYF.